This T cell receptor (beta chain) was sequenced in a study of cytomegalovirus exposure and HLA in healthy donors. Study conclusions and caveats: Most TCR sequences were uncommon, yet certain public TCRs appeared in many donors.

Profiling relied on immunoSEQ multiplex PCR, and the TCRdb table lists in-frame clones only, not all of them. Of hundreds of thousands of clones listed, roughly 87% are singletons. Germline V gene data show CDR1 as SNHLY and CDR2 as FYNNEI. The CDR3 length is 12 residues. V was pared by 5 bases and J by 4 bases, with 9 bases between. Concerning this clone itself: What it binds is not known.

This clonotype originated in a man younger than 35 in good health and CMV-seropositive. Sequencing was done on a sample of PBMCs. The chain has TRBV2 and TRBJ2-7, with D possibly TRBD2 on 6 matching bases. The CDR3 loop reads CASSKEGYEQYF. The CDR3 DNA sequence: TGTGCCAGCAGTAAGGAGGGATACGAGCAGTACTTC.